This paragraph reports one T cell receptor beta chain. Its antigen specificity is not known. No much larger clone exists at a distance of one base, and base qualities are not known. The approximately 39 donors, aged about 6 to 95 years, were systemically healthy Caucasian individuals from Russia. Each donor gave ten milliliters of peripheral blood, collected into EDTA-treated Vacutainer tubes. Ficoll-Paque density-gradient centrifugation was used to isolate PBMCs, with at least 6.5 million per sample. Total RNA, at least 5 micrograms per sample, was extracted from PBMCs with Trizol reagent. Naive CD45RAhigh/CD27high T cell percentages were measured by flow cytometry on a PBMC aliquot from every donor. Libraries were built with 5' RACE. These reads were obtained on an Illumina HiSeq 2500. The second PCR ran for about 6 to 11 cycles and used a J-beta primer mix along with a sample-barcoded 5' primer. A unique molecular identifier was introduced onto each TCR beta cDNA molecule by a template-switch 5' adaptor carrying 12 random nucleotides. Each sample yielded at least 3 million CDR3-containing paired-end reads. The Mint cDNA synthesis kit, primed by a TRBC-specific oligonucleotide, was used to synthesize first-strand cDNA from all RNA. After uracil-DNA glycosylase treatment, a first 18-cycle PCR used universal primers M1SS and BC2_uni_R on all cDNA. As for the original processing: Each sample was normalized by randomly selecting 1 million high-quality reads, each carrying a distinct molecular identifier. Instead of being binned into consensus sequences, reads that shared molecular identifiers were thrown out. MiTCR, with a Q25 quality threshold and the strictest error-elimination algorithm, was used for CDR3 identification, clonotype clustering and error correction. A nonparametric unseen species model using Euler transformation provided a lower-bound estimate of total TCR beta diversity. Using fastp trimming at Q25 and MiXCR clonotype assembly, TCRdb reanalyzed the public sequencing data and kept in-frame beta chains. Rows merge per CDR3 protein into single entries with the most common DNA and genes. It is TCRdb's table, rather than the study itself, that gives the V and J calls and clone size. The sample has 600,000 to 800,000 distinct CDR3 sequences on record, 52% of them singletons. Of the sample, approximately 12% is held by the ten largest clones.

The germline V gene gives CDR1 as MDHEN and CDR2 as SYDVKM. V sheds 7 bases and J sheds 0 bases, leaving 10 bases between their ends. The CDR3 measures 15 amino acids from cysteine to phenylalanine. The CDR3 DNA has 45 bases and is translated from base 1. The source of the sample is a study of blood T cells in healthy people across ages (dated by TCRdb to about 2015). Broadly, across the study: In model experiments, template switching captured about one uniquely barcoded TCR beta cDNA molecule for every two T cells. The donors were divided into four age groups: young (average 16 years), middle-aged (approximately 41), aged (around 67) and long-lived (82). To avoid experimental bias, donors of different ages were spread randomly across the sequencing lanes. Age-related changes in TCR beta repertoire diversity were measured in the study by deep sequencing normalized with unique cDNA molecular identifiers. For two donors (one aged 18 to 29 and one aged 80 or older), the study analyzed two additional independent replicas of 1 million unique cDNA reads from the same blood draw.

Overall study outcomes, separate from this receptor: As age increased, observed TCR beta diversity per million T cells dropped in a roughly linear way, and a significant reduction was already evident by age 40. Compared with the aged group, more naive CD4+ T cells, fewer expanded clones and increased TCR diversity were shown by the long-lived group, suggesting age selection. Conclusive comparison of naive and antigen-experienced compartments was prevented by the profiling of bulk unsorted PBMCs. Total diversity estimates from one million sequenced T cells were considered lower bounds and underestimates. There was a strong correlation between observed TCR beta diversity and the percentage of naive T cells measured by flow cytometry. Donor CMV infection status was unknown, potentially confounding age-related changes in expanded clonotypes.

This TCR came from a woman aged 80 or older in good health. The sequence links TRBV28 to TRBJ2-6, with the D call perhaps TRBD1 or TRBD2, as 5 bases match in each case. Sequencing was performed on blood. The DNA reads as follows: TGTGCCAGCACCGAGGGGAGCTCTGGGGCCAACGTCCTGACTTTC. It codes for CASTEGSSGANVLTF.